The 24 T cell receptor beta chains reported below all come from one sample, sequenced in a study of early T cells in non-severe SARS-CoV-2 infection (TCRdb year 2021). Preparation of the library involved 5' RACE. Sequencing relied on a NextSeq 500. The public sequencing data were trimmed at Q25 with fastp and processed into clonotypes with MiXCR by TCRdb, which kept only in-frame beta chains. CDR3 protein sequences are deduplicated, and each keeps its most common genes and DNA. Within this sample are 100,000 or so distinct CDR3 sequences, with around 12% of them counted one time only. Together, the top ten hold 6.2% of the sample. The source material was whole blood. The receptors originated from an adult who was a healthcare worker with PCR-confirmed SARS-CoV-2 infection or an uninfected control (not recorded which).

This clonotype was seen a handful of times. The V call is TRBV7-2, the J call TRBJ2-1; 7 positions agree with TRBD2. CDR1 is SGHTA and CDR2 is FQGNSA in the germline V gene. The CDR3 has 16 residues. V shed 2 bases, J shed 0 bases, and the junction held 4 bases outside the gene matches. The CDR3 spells CASSLTRTSSYNEQFF. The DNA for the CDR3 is TGTGCCAGCAGCTTAACACGGACTAGCTCCTACAATGAGCAGTTCTTC.

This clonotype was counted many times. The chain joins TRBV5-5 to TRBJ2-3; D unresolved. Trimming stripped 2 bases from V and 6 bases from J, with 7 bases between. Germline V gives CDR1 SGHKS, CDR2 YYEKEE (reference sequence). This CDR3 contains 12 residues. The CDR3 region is CASSFPLDTQYF. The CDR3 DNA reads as TGTGCCAGCAGCTTCCCCTTGGATACGCAGTATTTT.

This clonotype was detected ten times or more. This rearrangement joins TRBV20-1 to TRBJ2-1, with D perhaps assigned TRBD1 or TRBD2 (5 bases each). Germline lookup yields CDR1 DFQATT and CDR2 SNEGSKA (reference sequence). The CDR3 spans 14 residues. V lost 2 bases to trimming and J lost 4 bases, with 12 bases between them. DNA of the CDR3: TGCAGTGCTAGATTTGGGACGAGGTACAATGAGCAGTTCTTC. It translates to CSARFGTRYNEQFF.

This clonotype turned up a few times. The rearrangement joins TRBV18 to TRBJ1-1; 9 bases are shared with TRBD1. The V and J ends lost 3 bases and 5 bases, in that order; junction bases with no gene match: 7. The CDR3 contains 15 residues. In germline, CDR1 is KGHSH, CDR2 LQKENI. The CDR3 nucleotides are TGTGCCAGCTCACCCCGACAGGGGGAGGGAACTGAAGCTTTCTTT. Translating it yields CASSPRQGEGTEAFF.

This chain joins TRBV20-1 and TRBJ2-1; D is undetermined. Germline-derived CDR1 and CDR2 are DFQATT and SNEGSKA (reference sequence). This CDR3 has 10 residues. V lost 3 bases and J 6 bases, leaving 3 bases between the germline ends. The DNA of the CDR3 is TGCAGTGCTAGTCGCAATGAGCAGTTCTTC. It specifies CSASRNEQFF.

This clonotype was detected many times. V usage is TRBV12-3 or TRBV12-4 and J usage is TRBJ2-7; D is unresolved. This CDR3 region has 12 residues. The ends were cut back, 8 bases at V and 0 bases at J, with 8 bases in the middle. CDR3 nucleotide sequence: TGTGCCAGCCGCCAGAGCTCCTACGAGCAGTACTTC. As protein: CASRQSSYEQYF.

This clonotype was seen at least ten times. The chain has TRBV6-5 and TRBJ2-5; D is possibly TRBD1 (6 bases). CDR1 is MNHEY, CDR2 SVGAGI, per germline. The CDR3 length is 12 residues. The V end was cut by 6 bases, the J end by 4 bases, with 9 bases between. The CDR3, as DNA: TGTGCCAGCAGCGGCAGGGGAGAGACCCAGTACTTC. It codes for CASSGRGETQYF.

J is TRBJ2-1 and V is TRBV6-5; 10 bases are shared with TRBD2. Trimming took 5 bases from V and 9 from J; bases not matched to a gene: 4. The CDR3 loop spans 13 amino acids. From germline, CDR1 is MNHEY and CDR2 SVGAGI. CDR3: CASSRAGGIEQFF. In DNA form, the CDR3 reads TGTGCCAGCAGTCGAGCGGGAGGGATTGAGCAGTTCTTC.

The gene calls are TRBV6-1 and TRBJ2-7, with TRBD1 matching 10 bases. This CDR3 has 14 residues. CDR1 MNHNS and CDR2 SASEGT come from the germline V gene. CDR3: CATRPGQGFYEQYF. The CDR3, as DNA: TGTGCAACCCGGCCGGGACAGGGGTTCTACGAGCAGTACTTC.

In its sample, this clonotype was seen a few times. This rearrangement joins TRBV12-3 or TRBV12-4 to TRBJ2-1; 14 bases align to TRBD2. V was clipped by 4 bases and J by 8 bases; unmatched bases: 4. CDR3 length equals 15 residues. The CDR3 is CASSSGLAGVYEQFF. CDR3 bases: TGTGCCAGCAGTTCGGGACTAGCGGGAGTTTATGAGCAGTTCTTC.

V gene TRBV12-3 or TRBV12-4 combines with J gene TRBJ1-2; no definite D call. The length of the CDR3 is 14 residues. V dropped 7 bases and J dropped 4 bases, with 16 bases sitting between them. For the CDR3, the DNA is TGTGCCAGCACTCCAAGGAGTCCACTCTATGGCTACACCTTC. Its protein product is CASTPRSPLYGYTF.

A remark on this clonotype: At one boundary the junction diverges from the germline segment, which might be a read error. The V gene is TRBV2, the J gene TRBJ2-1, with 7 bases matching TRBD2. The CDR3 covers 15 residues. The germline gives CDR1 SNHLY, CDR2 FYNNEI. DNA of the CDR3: TGTGCCAGCATGAAGGGAGGGGATTTATACACTGAGCAGTTCTTC. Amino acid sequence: CASMKGGDLYTEQFF.

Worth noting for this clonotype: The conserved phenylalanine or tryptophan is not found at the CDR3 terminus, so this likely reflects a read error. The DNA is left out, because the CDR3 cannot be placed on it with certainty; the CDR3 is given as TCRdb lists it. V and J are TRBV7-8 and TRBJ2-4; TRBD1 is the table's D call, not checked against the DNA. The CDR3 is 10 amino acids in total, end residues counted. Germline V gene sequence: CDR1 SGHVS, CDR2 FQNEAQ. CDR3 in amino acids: CASSLPGPGL.

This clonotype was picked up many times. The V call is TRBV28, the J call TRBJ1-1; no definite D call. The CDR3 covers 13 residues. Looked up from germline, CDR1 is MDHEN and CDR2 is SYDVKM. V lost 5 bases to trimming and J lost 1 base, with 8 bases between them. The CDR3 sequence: CASSRDENTEAFF. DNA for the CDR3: TGTGCCAGCAGTCGCGACGAGAACACTGAAGCTTTCTTT.

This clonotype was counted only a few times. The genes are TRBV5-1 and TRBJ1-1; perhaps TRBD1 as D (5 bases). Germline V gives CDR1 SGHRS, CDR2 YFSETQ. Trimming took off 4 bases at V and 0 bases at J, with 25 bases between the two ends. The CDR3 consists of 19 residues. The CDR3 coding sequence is TGCGCCAGCAGCGTGAGAGCGGGACGGACGGCGAGTATGAACACTGAAGCTTTCTTT. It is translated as CASSVRAGRTASMNTEAFF.

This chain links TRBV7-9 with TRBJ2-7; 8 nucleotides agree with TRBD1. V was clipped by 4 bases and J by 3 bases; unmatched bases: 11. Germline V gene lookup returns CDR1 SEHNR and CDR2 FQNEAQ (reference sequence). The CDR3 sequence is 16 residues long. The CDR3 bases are TGTGCCAGCAGCTGGGGCCAGGGGGCCCTTCTCTACGAGCAGTACTTC. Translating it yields CASSWGQGALLYEQYF.

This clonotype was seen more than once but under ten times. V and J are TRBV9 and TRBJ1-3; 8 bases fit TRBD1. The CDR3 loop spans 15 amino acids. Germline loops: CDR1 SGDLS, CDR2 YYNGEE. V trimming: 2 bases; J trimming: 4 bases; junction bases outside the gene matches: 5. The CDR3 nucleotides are TGTGCCAGCAGCGTCGGACAGGGTCCAGGAAACACCATATATTTT. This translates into CASSVGQGPGNTIYF.

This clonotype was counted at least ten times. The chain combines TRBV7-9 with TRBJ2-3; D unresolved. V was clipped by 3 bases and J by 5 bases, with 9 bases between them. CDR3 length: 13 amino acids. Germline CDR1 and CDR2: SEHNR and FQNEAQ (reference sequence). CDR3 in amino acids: CASSFGGGDTQYF. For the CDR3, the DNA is TGTGCCAGCAGCTTCGGCGGTGGAGATACGCAGTATTTT.

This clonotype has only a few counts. Here the CDR3 reads CASSGRASGRTRTSKNIQYF. CDR3 DNA sequence: TGTGCCAGCAGTGGACGGGCTAGCGGGAGGACCCGGACTTCCAAAAACATTCAGTACTTC. This chain joins TRBV6-1 and TRBJ2-4; 11 nucleotides match TRBD2. Trimming removed 4 bases from V and 2 bases from J; junction bases left unmatched: 16. The CDR3 loop spans 20 amino acids. CDR1 and CDR2 (germline): MNHNS, SASEGT.

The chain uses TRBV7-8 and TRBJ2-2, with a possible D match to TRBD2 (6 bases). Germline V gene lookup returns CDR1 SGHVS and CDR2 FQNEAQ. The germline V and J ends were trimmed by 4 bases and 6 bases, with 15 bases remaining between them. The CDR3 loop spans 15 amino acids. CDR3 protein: CASSYRTSSAGELFF. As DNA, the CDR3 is TGTGCCAGCAGCTACCGAACTAGCTCCGCCGGGGAGCTGTTTTTT.

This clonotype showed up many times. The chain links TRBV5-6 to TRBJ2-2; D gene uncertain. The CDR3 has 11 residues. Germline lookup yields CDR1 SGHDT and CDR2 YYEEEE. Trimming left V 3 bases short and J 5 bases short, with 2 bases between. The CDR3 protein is CASSWTGELFF. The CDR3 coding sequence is TGTGCCAGCAGCTGGACCGGGGAGCTGTTTTTT. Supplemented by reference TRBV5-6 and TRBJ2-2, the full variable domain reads DAGVTQSPTHLIKTRGQQVTLRCSPKSGHDTVSWYQQALGQGPQFIFQYYEEEERQRGNFPDRFSGHQFPNYSSELNVNALLLGDSALYLCASSWTGELFFGEGSRLTVL.

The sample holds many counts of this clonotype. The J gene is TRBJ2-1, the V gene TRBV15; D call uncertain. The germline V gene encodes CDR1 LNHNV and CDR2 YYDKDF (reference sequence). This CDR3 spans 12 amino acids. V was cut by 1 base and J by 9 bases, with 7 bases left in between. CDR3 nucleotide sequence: TGTGCCACCAGCAGAGCTTATGGTGAGCAGTTCTTC. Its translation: CATSRAYGEQFF.

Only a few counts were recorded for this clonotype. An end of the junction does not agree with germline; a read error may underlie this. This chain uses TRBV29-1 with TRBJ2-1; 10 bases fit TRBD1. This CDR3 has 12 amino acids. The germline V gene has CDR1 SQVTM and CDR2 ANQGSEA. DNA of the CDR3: TGCAGCGTGGAAGGACAGGGGGATGAGCAGTTCTTC. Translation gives CSVEGQGDEQFF.

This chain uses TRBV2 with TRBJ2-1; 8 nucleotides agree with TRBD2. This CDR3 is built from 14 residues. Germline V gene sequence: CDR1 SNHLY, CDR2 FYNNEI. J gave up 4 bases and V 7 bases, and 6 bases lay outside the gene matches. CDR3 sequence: CASKVAGSYNEQFF. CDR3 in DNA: TGTGCCAGCAAAGTAGCGGGAAGTTACAATGAGCAGTTCTTC.